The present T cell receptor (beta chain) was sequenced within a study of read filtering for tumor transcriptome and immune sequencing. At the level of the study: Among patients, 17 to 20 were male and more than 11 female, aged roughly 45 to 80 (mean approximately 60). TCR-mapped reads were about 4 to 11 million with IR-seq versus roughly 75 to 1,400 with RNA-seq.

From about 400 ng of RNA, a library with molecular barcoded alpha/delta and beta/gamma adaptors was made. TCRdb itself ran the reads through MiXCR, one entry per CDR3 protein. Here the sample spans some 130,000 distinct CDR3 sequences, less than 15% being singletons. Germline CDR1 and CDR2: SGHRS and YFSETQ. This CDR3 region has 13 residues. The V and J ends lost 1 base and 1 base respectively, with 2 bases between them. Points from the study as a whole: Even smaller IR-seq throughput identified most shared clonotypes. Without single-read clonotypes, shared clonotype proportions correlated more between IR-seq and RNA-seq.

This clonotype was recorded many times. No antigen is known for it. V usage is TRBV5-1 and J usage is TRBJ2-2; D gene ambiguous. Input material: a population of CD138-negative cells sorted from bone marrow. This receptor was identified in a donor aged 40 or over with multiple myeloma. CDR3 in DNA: TGCGCCAGCAGCTTGCAGAACACCGGGGAGCTGTTTTTT. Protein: CASSLQNTGELFF.